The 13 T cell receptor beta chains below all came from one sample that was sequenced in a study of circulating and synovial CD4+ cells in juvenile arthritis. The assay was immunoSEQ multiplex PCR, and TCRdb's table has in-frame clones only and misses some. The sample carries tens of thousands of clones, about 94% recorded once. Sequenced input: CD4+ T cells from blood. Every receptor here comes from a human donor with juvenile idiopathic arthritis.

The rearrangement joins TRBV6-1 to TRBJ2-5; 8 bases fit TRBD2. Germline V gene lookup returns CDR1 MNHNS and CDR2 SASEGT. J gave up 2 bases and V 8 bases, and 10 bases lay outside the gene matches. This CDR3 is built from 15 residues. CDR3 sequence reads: CASRVRGGLQETQYF. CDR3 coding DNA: TGTGCCAGCCGGGTGCGCGGGGGGCTACAAGAGACCCAGTACTTC.

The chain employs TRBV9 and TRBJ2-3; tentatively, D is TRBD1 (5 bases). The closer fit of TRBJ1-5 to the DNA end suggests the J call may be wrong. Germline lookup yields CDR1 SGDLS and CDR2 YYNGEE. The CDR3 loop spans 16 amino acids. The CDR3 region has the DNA TGTGCCAGCAGCGCACTAGCGGGGGGACTCACAGATACGCAGCATTTT. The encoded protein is CASSALAGGLTDTQHF.

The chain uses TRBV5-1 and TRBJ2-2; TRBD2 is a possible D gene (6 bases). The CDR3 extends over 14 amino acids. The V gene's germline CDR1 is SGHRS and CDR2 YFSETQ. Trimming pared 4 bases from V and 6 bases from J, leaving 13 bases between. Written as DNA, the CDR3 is TGCGCCAGCAGCCCTCGTACGGGGGCCGGGGAGCTGTTTTTT. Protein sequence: CASSPRTGAGELFF.

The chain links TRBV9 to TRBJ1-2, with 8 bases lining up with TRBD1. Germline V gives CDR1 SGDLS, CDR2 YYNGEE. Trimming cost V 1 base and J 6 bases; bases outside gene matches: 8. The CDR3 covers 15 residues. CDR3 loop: CASSVQGAVGHGYTF. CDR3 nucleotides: TGTGCCAGCAGCGTACAGGGGGCGGTAGGGCATGGCTACACCTTC.

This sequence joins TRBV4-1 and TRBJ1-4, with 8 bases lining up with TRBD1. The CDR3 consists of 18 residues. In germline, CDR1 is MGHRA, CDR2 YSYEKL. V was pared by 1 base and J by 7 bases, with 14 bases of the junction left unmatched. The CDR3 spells CASSQVGRGREYAEKLFF. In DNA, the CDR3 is TGCGCCAGCAGCCAAGTGGGCAGGGGGCGAGAATATGCTGAAAAACTGTTTTTT.

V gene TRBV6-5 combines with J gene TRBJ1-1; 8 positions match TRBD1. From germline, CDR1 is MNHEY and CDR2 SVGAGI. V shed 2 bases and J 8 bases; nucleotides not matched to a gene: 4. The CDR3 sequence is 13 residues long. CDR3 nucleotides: TGTGCCAGCAGTTACCAGGGGGCTCGGGAAGCTTTCTTT. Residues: CASSYQGAREAFF.

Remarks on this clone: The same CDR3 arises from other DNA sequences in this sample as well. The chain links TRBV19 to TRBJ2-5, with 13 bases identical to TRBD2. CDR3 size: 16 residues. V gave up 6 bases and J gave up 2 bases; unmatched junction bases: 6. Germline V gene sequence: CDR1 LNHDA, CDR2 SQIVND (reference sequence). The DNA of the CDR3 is TGTGCCAGTAGCAGAGTGGGACTAGCGGGACAAGAGACCCAGTACTTC. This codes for CASSRVGLAGQETQYF.

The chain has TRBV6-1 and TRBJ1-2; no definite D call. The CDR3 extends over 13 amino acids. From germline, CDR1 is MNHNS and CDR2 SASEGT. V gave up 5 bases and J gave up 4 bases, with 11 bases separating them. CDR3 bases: TGTGCCAGCAGTCGGGGTGGGAGCTATGGCTACACCTTC. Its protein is CASSRGGSYGYTF.

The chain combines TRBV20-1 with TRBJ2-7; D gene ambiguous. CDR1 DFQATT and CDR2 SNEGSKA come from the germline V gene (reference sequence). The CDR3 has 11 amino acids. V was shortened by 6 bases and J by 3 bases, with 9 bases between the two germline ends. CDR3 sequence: CSASSLYEQYF. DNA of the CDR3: TGCAGTGCCTCCTCCCTCTACGAGCAGTACTTC.

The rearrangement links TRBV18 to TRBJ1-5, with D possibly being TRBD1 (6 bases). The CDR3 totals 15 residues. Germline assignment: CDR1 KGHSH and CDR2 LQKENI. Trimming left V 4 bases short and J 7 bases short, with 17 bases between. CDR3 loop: CASSREQGINQPQHF. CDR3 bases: TGTGCCAGCTCACGGGAACAGGGAATAAACCAGCCCCAGCATTTT.

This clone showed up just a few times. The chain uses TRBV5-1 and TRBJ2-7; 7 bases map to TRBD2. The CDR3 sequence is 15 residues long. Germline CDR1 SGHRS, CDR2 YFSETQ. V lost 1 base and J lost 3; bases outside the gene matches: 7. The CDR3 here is CASSLIAGLVYEQYF. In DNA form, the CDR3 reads TGCGCCAGCAGCTTGATAGCGGGCCTGGTCTACGAGCAGTACTTC.

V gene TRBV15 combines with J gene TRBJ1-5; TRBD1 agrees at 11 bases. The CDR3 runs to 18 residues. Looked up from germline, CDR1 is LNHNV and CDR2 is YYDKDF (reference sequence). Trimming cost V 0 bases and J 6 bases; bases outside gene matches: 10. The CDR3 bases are TGTGCCACCAGCAGAGATTGGGGGACAGGGGGACTCGGTCAGCCCCAGCATTTT. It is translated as CATSRDWGTGGLGQPQHF.

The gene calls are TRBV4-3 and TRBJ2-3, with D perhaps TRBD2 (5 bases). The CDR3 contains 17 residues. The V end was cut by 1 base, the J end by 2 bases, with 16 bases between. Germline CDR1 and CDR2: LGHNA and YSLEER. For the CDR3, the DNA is TGCGCCAGCAGCCAAGGAGGCGGGCGGAGCTTCACAGATACGCAGTATTTT. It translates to CASSQGGGRSFTDTQYF.